The 2 T cell receptor beta chains reported below all come from one sample, sequenced in a study of T-cell memory formation after mild COVID-19 (dated by TCRdb to the early 2020s). The library was generated by 5' RACE. The sequencing machine was an Illumina NovaSeq 6000. In TCRdb, the public reads were trimmed at Q25 with fastp and aligned with MiXCR, with productive beta chains retained. Entries that share a CDR3 protein sequence are merged under the most common genes and DNA. This sample lists some 88,000 distinct CDR3 sequences; roughly 25% were detected once. The ten largest clonotypes hold under 50% of the sample. The specimen sequenced was PBMCs or a T cell subset sorted from them (not recorded which). Every receptor here comes from a man aged 18 to 30 who had mild COVID-19 (a few samples of this study predate the infection). The sample titles of this study are shuffled in the database, so cell type and time point are left out; the donor was told from shared clones.

The sample holds a few counts of this clonotype. The V gene is TRBV7-6, the J gene TRBJ2-3; weak D call: TRBD2 (5 bases). V was shortened by 0 bases and J by 5 bases, with 12 bases between the two germline ends. This CDR3 comprises 15 residues. CDR1 SGHVS and CDR2 FNYEAQ come from the germline V gene. CDR3 nucleotide sequence: TGTGCCAGCAGCTTAGCGCTTCCGGCGGGAGATACGCAGTATTTT. Amino acid sequence: CASSLALPAGDTQYF.

This chain links TRBV7-6 with TRBJ1-5; no definite D call. The germline V gene encodes CDR1 SGHVS and CDR2 FNYEAQ. There are 14 residues in the CDR3. V lost 5 bases, J lost 9 bases, and 17 bases lay in between. In DNA form, the CDR3 reads TGTGCCAGCAGCCCTCTCGTTAGAGGGCGGCCCCAGCATTTT. Its protein is CASSPLVRGRPQHF.